This T cell receptor (beta chain) was sequenced in a study of blood T cell repertoires in COVID-19. Study information: The United States, Italy and Spain provided the acute and convalescent COVID-19 samples.

Losses at the gene ends were 1 base for V and 6 bases for J; bases not matched to a gene: 12. The germline V gene encodes CDR1 MNHNS and CDR2 SASEGT. This CDR3 is 17 amino acids long. In the original analysis: Scientists estimated how many nucleated cells there were by amplifying reference gene primers. TCRdb's copy holds only in-frame clones and misses some; the assay was immunoSEQ multiplex PCR. Clone size and the V and J calls come from that table; the DNA yielded D and trimming. The top ten clones hold around 3.3% of a sample with approximately 270,000 clones, about 90% of them seen once. The TCR comes from a man younger than 35 with active or convalescent COVID-19. This chain uses TRBV6-1 with TRBJ2-3, with 8 bases lining up with TRBD2. The sample taken for sequencing was peripheral blood. CDR3 amino acids: CASSEGLARGVRDTQYF. DNA for the CDR3: TGTGCCAGCAGTGAAGGACTAGCGCGTGGAGTTAGGGATACGCAGTATTTT.